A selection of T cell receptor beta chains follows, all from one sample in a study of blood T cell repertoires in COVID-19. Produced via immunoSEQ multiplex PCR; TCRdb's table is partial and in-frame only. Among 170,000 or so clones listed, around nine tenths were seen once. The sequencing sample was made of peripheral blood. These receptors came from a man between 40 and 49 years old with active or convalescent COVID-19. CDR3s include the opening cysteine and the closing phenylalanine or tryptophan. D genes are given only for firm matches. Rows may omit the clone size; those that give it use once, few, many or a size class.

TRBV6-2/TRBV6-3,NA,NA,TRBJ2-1,CASSYFTQGEQFF,TGTGCCAGCAGTTACTTCACTCAGGGTGAGCAGTTCTTC
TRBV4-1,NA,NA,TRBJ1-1,CASSQVGEGNTEAFF,TGCGCCAGCAGCCAAGTCGGTGAGGGGAACACTGAAGCTTTCTTT
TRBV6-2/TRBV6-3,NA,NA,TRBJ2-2,CASSFLTGELFF,TGTGCCAGCAGTTTCCTCACCGGGGAGCTGTTTTTT
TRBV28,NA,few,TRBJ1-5,CAIQRGWSQPQHF,TGTGCCATCCAACGGGGTTGGAGTCAGCCCCAGCATTTT
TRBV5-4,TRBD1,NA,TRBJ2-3,CASRGDRAEYPDTQYF,TGTGCCAGCAGGGGGGACAGGGCGGAGTATCCAGATACGCAGTATTTT
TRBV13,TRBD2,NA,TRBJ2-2,CASSLSPGLAGGNTGELFF,TGTGCCAGCAGCTTATCCCCGGGACTAGCGGGGGGAAACACCGGGGAGCTGTTTTTT
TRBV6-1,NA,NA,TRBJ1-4,CASSEMGGGYEKLFF,TGTGCCAGCAGTGAAATGGGGGGGGGATATGAAAAACTGTTTTTT
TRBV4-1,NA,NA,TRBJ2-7,CASSQAEQGSYEQYF,TGCGCCAGCAGCCAAGCCGAACAGGGCTCCTACGAGCAGTACTTC
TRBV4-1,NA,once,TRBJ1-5,CASSQDHGSNQPQHF,TGCGCCAGCAGCCAAGATCACGGTTCCAATCAGCCCCAGCATTTT
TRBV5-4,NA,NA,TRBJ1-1,CASSPAATGNTEAFF,TGTGCCAGCAGCCCGGCCGCGACAGGGAACACTGAAGCTTTCTTT
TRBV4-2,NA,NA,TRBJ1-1,CASSQVRMGGDTEAFF,TGTGCCAGCAGCCAAGTCAGGATGGGCGGGGACACTGAAGCTTTCTTT